This TCR beta chain originates from a study of cytomegalovirus exposure and HLA in healthy donors. PCR was performed using 60 Vbeta and 13 Jbeta primers. Profiled with immunoSEQ multiplex PCR; TCRdb holds only in-frame clones, not every one. The data show roughly 150,000 clones, about 80% seen once. Between the trimmed V and J ends, which lost 0 bases and 0 bases, there was a span of 9 bases. Germline CDR1 SNHLY, CDR2 FYNNEI. CDR3 length: 16 residues. The receptor was derived from a man between 18 and 29 years old in good health and CMV-seropositive. The rearrangement joins TRBV2 to TRBJ1-3; perhaps TRBD1 as D (6 bases). Sequencing was performed on PBMCs. CDR3 sequence: CASSEAQGLSGNTIYF. The CDR3 nucleotides read TGTGCCAGCAGTGAAGCGCAGGGGCTCTCTGGAAACACCATATATTTT.